This T cell receptor beta chain is from a study of blood T cell repertoires in COVID-19. Study-wide background: Samples came from the United States, Italy and Spain, spanning acute and convalescent COVID-19. PBMCs, B-cell-depleted T cells, or T cells provided the cDNA or gDNA that made up the material.

This CDR3 has 15 amino acids. CDR1 is SGHTA and CDR2 is FQGNSA in the germline V gene. The V end was cut by 3 bases, the J end by 1 base, with 12 bases between. This table comes from immunoSEQ multiplex PCR, and its TCRdb copy is limited to in-frame clones, with some not included. The repertoire holds 110,000 to 150,000 clones, with more than 60% as singletons. The TCR originated in an elderly man with acute or convalescent COVID-19. The sequenced sample was peripheral blood. The gene calls are TRBV7-2 and TRBJ1-1; TRBD1 is a possible D gene (6 bases). CDR3 sequence reads: CASSFSPGQNTEAFF. DNA of the CDR3: TGTGCCAGCAGCTTCAGTCCGGGACAGAACACTGAAGCTTTCTTT.